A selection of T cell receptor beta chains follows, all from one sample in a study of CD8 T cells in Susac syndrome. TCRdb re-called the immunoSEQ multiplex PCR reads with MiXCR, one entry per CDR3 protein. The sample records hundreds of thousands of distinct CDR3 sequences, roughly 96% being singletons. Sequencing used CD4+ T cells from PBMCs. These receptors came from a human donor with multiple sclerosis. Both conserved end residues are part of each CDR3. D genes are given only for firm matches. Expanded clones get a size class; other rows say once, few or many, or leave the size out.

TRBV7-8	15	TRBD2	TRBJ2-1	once	CASSSSWTSAHEQFF	TGTGCCAGCAGCTCCAGTTGGACTAGCGCCCATGAGCAGTTCTTC
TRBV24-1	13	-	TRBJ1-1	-	CATRSRDTTEAFF	TGTGCCACCAGATCACGGGACACCACTGAAGCTTTCTTT
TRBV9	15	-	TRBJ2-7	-	CASSVDHRVDYEQYF	TGTGCCAGCAGCGTAGATCACAGGGTGGACTACGAGCAGTACTTC
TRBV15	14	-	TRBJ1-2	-	CATSRDRVSDGYTF	TGTGCCACCAGCAGAGATAGGGTGTCGGATGGCTACACCTTC
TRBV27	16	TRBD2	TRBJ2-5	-	CASSYGLAGGQETQYF	TGTGCCAGCAGTTACGGACTAGCGGGAGGGCAGGAGACCCAGTACTTC
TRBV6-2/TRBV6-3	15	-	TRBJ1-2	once	CASSPIIGENYGYTF	TGTGCCAGCAGTCCCATTATTGGGGAAAACTATGGCTACACCTTC
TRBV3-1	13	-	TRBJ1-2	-	CASSQESVYGYTF	TGTGCCAGCAGCCAAGAATCTGTCTATGGCTACACCTTC
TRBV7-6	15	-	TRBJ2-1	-	CASSLGPATYNEQFF	TGTGCCAGCAGCTTAGGTCCGGCTACCTACAATGAGCAGTTCTTC
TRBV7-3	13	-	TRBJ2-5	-	CASSSTSRETQYF	TGTGCCAGCAGTTCTACTAGTAGGGAGACCCAGTACTTC
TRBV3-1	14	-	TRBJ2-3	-	CASSQDSAGNTQYF	TGTGCCAGCAGCCAAGATTCCGCGGGTAATACGCAGTATTTT
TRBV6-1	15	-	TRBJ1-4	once	CASSTYRASNEKLFF	TGTGCCAGCAGTACGTACAGAGCGTCAAATGAAAAACTGTTTTTT
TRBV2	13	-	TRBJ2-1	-	CASSPGFYNEQFF	TGTGCCAGCAGTCCCGGGTTTTACAATGAGCAGTTCTTC
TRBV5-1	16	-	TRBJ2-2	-	CASSLRRGLGTGELFF	TGCGCCAGCAGCTTGAGGCGGGGCCTGGGCACCGGGGAGCTGTTTTTT
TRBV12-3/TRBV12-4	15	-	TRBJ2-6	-	CASRMDSSGANVLTF	TGTGCCAGCAGGATGGATTCCTCTGGGGCCAACGTCCTGACTTTC
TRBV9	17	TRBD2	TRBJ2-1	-	CASSPRGREWAYNEQFF	TGTGCCAGCAGCCCCCGCGGGCGGGAGTGGGCCTACAATGAGCAGTTCTTC
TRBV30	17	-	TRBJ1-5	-	CAWSNNRGVSSNQPQHF	TGTGCCTGGAGCAACAACCGCGGGGTATCGAGCAATCAGCCCCAGCATTTT
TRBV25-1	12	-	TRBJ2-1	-	CASSHSANEQFF	TGTGCCAGCAGTCATAGTGCCAATGAGCAGTTCTTC
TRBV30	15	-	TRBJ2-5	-	CAWSSPGPLEETQYF	TGTGCCTGGAGTTCTCCGGGACCGCTCGAAGAGACCCAGTACTTC
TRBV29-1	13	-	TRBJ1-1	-	CTTQGPGDTEAFF	TGCACCACCCAAGGGCCGGGGGACACTGAAGCTTTCTTT
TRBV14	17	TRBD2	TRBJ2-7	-	CASSQEALAGVKYEQYF	TGTGCCAGCAGCCAAGAGGCACTAGCGGGAGTTAAGTACGAGCAGTACTTC
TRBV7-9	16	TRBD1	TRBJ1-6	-	CASSLSSGQGDSPLHF	TGTGCCAGCAGCTTATCAAGCGGACAGGGAGATTCACCCCTCCACTTT
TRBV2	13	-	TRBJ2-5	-	CASMVEGEGTQYF	TGTGCCAGCATGGTGGAAGGGGAAGGGACCCAGTACTTC
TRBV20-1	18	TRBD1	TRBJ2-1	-	CSARDRFGVVPSYNEQFF	TGCAGTGCTAGGGACAGGTTCGGTGTCGTCCCGTCCTACAATGAGCAGTTCTTC
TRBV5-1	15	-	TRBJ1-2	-	CASSSRPPAGDGYTF	TGCGCCAGCAGCTCCCGGCCACCTGCAGGGGATGGCTACACCTTC
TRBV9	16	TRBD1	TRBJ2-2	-	CASSERGTEYTGELFF	TGTGCCAGCAGCGAGCGTGGGACAGAGTACACCGGGGAGCTGTTTTTT
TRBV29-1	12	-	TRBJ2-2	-	CSARSGIGELFF	TGCAGCGCCCGCTCGGGGATCGGGGAGCTGTTTTTT
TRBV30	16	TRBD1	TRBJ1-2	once	CAWERGTGVPSGDNTF	TGTGCCTGGGAGAGGGGGACAGGGGTGCCCTCCGGAGATAACACCTTC
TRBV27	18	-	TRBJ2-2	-	CASSLHSLPQPNTGELFF	TGTGCCAGCAGTTTACACAGCCTACCGCAACCGAACACCGGGGAGCTGTTTTTT
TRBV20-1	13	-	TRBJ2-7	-	CSASGSASYEQYF	TGCAGTGCTAGCGGGAGCGCATCCTACGAGCAGTACTTC
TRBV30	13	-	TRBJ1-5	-	CAWSVQPNQPQHF	TGTGCCTGGAGTGTTCAGCCCAATCAGCCCCAGCATTTT
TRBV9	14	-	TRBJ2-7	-	CASSERGATHEQYF	TGTGCCAGCAGCGAGCGAGGGGCGACACACGAGCAGTACTTC
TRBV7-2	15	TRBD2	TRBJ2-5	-	CASSTRTSGGETQYF	TGTGCCAGCAGCACCAGGACTAGCGGTGGAGAGACCCAGTACTTC
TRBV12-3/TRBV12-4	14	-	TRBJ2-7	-	CASSRGAHSYEQYF	TGTGCCAGCTCGAGGGGGGCCCACTCCTACGAGCAGTACTTC
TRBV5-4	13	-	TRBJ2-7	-	CASRPNRAHEQYF	TGTGCCAGCAGGCCCAATCGCGCCCACGAGCAGTACTTC
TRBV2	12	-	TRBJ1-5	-	CASSRSNQPQHF	TGTGCCAGCAGTAGGAGCAATCAGCCCCAGCATTTT